This T cell receptor beta chain was captured by sequencing in a study of control samples from healthy donors and cancer patients (dated by TCRdb to about 2020). Libraries were built with the immunoSEQ multiplex PCR assay. The source is immuneACCESS, and TCRdb retained only in-frame sequences with V and J called. Part of the clones is not carried over; for the studies checked, unresolved V genes explain less than half of this, and the remainder is unexplained. The table for this sample lists about 130,000 clones; about 95% of them were counted only once. The ten largest clones capture 3.6% of the sample. Regarding this clone: Its antigen is currently not known. No clone much larger than this one lies a single base away; base qualities are absent.

CDR1 and CDR2 were assigned from the germline V gene as KGHDR and SFDVKD. Reading from cysteine to phenylalanine, the CDR3 counts 16 amino acids. The CDR3 DNA has 48 bases and is translated from base 1. V lost 4 bases and J lost 0 bases, and the count of bases not matched to a germline gene is 5. The source of this sequence is a man aged 25 to 45 in good health. The chain employs TRBV24-1 and TRBJ2-3; 8 of the junction bases match TRBD2. The sample was blood. The DNA sequence is given as TGTGCCACCAGTGAAAGCGGGGGCCAAAGCACAGATACGCAGTATTTT. This codes for CATSESGGQSTDTQYF.